Given below is one T cell receptor beta chain in context. Its antigen is not yet known. Including the terminal cysteine and phenylalanine, the CDR3 comprises 16 residues. A DNA sequence was not provided. Based on the germline V gene, the CDR1 and CDR2 sequences are SGHDT and YYEEEE. Preparation of the library involved 5' RACE. Preparation of each TCR library used 3,500 to 4,500 ng of total RNA. cDNA was synthesized with SMARTScribe reverse transcriptase in eight separate reactions per sample. During cDNA synthesis, template switching was used to introduce unique molecular identifiers that contained a 6-nucleotide sample barcode. Two nested PCRs of about 15 and 9 cycles amplified the TCRalpha and TCRbeta cDNA, and bead purification followed each PCR. Before amplification, cDNA was treated with uracil DNA-glycosylase and purified using the QIAquick PCR purification kit. The second PCR was the step at which Illumina TruSeq-compatible adapters and sample-specific barcodes were added. TapeStation and Qubit were used to check library quality and concentration, and roughly 5 ng of each library went into the pool. Sequencing of the pooled libraries was done on an Illumina HiSeq2500 single-index Rapid Run using custom sequencing primers and 2 x 100 bp reads. Regarding the original processing steps: UMI-based consensus assembly with MiGEC version 1.2.6 was used to correct PCR and sequencing errors. V(D)J alignment, clonotype assembly and CDR3 extraction were performed with MiXCR version 2.1.1. To normalise gene usage, clonotype sharing and MAIT/NKT TCR abundance, the analysis used the top 1000, 10 000 and 20 000 clonotypes per sample. After downsampling to 27 000 UMIs, diversity was calculated as the inverse Simpson index using the vegan R package. Paired Mann-Whitney U tests on discordant twin pairs were used, with Benjamini-Hochberg multiple-testing correction. TCRdb reprocessed the reads; each CDR3 protein sequence makes one entry, and DNA is unavailable. The V and J calls and clone size come from TCRdb's table, not from the authors' own analysis. This sample's records show 440,000 or so distinct CDR3 sequences. The top ten clones comprise approximately 2.3% of the sample.

The record originates from a study of monozygotic twins with inflammatory bowel disease (dated by TCRdb to the late 2010s). Notes on the research overall: The full study comprised 30 or so monozygotic twin pairs: nine German pairs (four IBD-concordant, five IBD-discordant) and 19 IBD-discordant Danish pairs. The search for disease-associated traits relied mainly on comparing IBD patients with their genetically identical healthy co-twins within discordant pairs. Each individual had, on average, about 151 000 unique TCRalpha sequences and 181 000 unique TCRbeta sequences available for analysis.

Overall study results and their limits: Measured by the inverse Simpson index, TCRbeta repertoire diversity was lower in IBD patients than in their healthy co-twins. Compared with healthy twins, IBD patients shared fewer clonotypes with other individuals, and the difference was most pronounced in patients with signs of disease activity. Different T cell subtypes could not be distinguished in the analysis. No single strong signal or clonotype linked to IBD turned up in the results, so the idea that one exists was not supported. Repertoire similarity did not differ between concordant and discordant twins, possibly due to limited statistical power. Because patients were on differing immunosuppressive treatments, the repertoires may have picked up extra background noise and inter-individual variability.

From each donor, an approximately 2.4 ml peripheral blood sample was collected into PAXgene tubes and kept at -80 degrees C. Total RNA was isolated from whole blood with the PAXgene blood miRNA kit on an automated QIAcube, without T cell sorting. Deep TCRalpha and TCRbeta repertoire profiling with unique molecular barcoding was performed on peripheral blood of monozygotic twin pairs concordant or discordant for inflammatory bowel disease. Smoking habits were recorded for all twin pairs, and each individual was classified as a current, former or never smoker. The sequencing input was blood. This receptor chain uses TRBV5-6 and TRBJ1-5; TCRdb picks TRBD1, but there is no DNA to check that call. The receptor was isolated from a human donor with ulcerative colitis or Crohn's disease, or a healthy co-twin of an affected twin (not recorded which). The CDR3 protein is CASSLERGVSNQPQHF. The full variable domain, with segments outside the CDR3 supplied by the reference TRBV5-6 and TRBJ1-5 proteins, appears as DAGVTQSPTHLIKTRGQQVTLRCSPKSGHDTVSWYQQALGQGPQFIFQYYEEEERQRGNFPDRFSGHQFPNYSSELNVNALLLGDSALYLCASSLERGVSNQPQHFGDGTRLSIL.